These T cell receptor beta chains were read from a single sample in a study of T cell responses to AZD1222 COVID-19 vaccine. Sequenced by immunoSEQ multiplex PCR; TCRdb stores in-frame clones only, minus some. The sample has 95,000 to 100,000 clones, just over 90% seen once; the top ten hold roughly 12%. Sequencing was performed on peripheral blood, taken on day 0 of AZD1222 vaccination. These receptors came from an adult in good health. Both conserved end residues are part of each CDR3. The D gene is left open where the match is weak. Some rows mark clone size as missing; the rest say once, few, many or name a class of expanded clone.

TRBD1,once,TRBV7-2,TRBJ2-7,CASSSQGQGSEQYF,TGTGCCAGCAGCTCCCAAGGACAGGGGTCCGAGCAGTACTTC
.,.,TRBV28,TRBJ1-5,CATEGAGRGNQPQHF,TGTGCCACAGAAGGGGCCGGACGCGGCAATCAGCCCCAGCATTTT
.,.,TRBV5-1,TRBJ1-5,CASSPEGYSNQPQHF,TGCGCCAGCAGCCCTGAGGGATATAGCAATCAGCCCCAGCATTTT
TRBD1,.,TRBV5-1,TRBJ1-2,CASSDRGRNYGYTF,TGCGCCAGCAGCGACAGGGGGAGGAACTATGGCTACACCTTC
.,.,TRBV5-8,TRBJ2-4,CASSLWIGAGGNIQYF,TGTGCCAGCAGCTTGTGGATAGGAGCTGGAGGAAACATTCAGTACTTC
TRBD2,.,TRBV19,TRBJ2-3,CASSKAASGRTDTQYF,TGTGCCAGTAGTAAGGCGGCTAGCGGGAGGACCGATACGCAGTATTTT
TRBD1,once,TRBV12-3/TRBV12-4,TRBJ1-6,CASSGQVNSPLHF,TGTGCCAGCAGTGGACAGGTCAATTCACCCCTCCACTTT
.,.,TRBV20-1,TRBJ2-1,CSAGSWHEQFF,TGCAGTGCGGGGAGTTGGCACGAGCAGTTCTTC
.,.,TRBV7-9,TRBJ1-1,CASSPTSELFPLNTEAFF,TGTGCCAGCAGCCCGACGAGCGAACTCTTTCCCCTCAACACTGAAGCTTTCTTT
TRBD1,.,TRBV27,TRBJ1-5,CASSLTGTGGVWQPQHF,TGTGCCAGCAGTCTAACCGGGACAGGGGGCGTTTGGCAGCCCCAGCATTTT
.,.,TRBV5-1,TRBJ2-2,CASSGGLNTGELFF,TGCGCCAGCAGCGGAGGTCTAAACACCGGGGAGCTGTTTTTT
TRBD2,.,TRBV28,TRBJ2-7,CASSLLAGAGEQYF,TGTGCCAGCAGTTTACTAGCGGGAGCGGGCGAGCAGTACTTC
TRBD1,.,TRBV19,TRBJ1-2,CASSRGQGNGYTF,TGTGCCAGTAGTAGGGGACAGGGGAATGGCTACACCTTC
TRBD2,.,TRBV4-1,TRBJ2-7,CASSQDQTGLAVYEQYF,TGCGCCAGCAGCCAAGACCAAACGGGACTAGCGGTCTACGAGCAGTACTTC
.,.,TRBV13,TRBJ1-5,CASNKGGSNQPQHF,TGTGCCAGCAACAAGGGGGGTAGCAATCAGCCCCAGCATTTT
.,once,TRBV27,TRBJ2-1,CASSFRGGFNEQFF,TGTGCCAGCAGTTTCAGGGGGGGTTTCAATGAGCAGTTCTTC
TRBD1,.,TRBV28,TRBJ1-6,CASSLQTGGDSPLHF,TGTGCCAGCAGTTTACAGACAGGGGGAGACTCACCCCTCCACTTT
.,.,TRBV20-1,TRBJ1-2,CSASGGSSPANYGYTF,TGCAGTGCTAGTGGGGGCAGCAGCCCCGCTAACTATGGCTACACCTTC
.,.,TRBV19,TRBJ2-7,CASSIGRTAYYEQYF,TGTGCCAGTAGTATAGGGCGGACGGCCTACTACGAGCAGTACTTC
.,.,TRBV7-2,TRBJ1-4,CASSAQIGTNEKLFF,TGTGCCAGCAGCGCCCAGATTGGAACTAATGAAAAACTGTTTTTT
.,.,TRBV19,TRBJ1-2,CASRQGNYGYTF,TGTGCCAGTAGGCAGGGCAACTATGGCTACACCTTC
.,.,TRBV5-6,TRBJ1-5,CASSPRGVRNQPQHF,TGTGCCAGCAGCCCGCGGGGGGTTCGCAATCAGCCCCAGCATTTT
.,.,TRBV6-2/TRBV6-3,TRBJ1-2,CASSYDTGSFKGYTF,TGTGCCAGCAGTTACGATACAGGGAGTTTTAAAGGCTACACCTTC
TRBD1,.,TRBV4-2,TRBJ1-2,CASSPAGTGVPNYGYTF,TGTGCCAGCAGCCCTGCCGGGACAGGTGTCCCTAACTATGGCTACACCTTC
.,.,TRBV30,TRBJ1-5,CAWSVEWALGPQHF,TGTGCCTGGAGTGTAGAGTGGGCACTGGGGCCCCAGCATTTT
TRBD1,.,TRBV6-5,TRBJ2-3,CASSWTGEATDTQYF,TGTGCCAGCAGTTGGACAGGGGAGGCCACAGATACGCAGTATTTT
TRBD1,.,TRBV5-6,TRBJ2-1,CASSWDSTNEQFF,TGTGCCAGCAGCTGGGACAGTACCAATGAGCAGTTCTTC
.,.,TRBV5-1,TRBJ2-2,CASSLTVVDTGELFF,TGCGCCAGCAGCTTGACCGTTGTCGACACCGGGGAGCTGTTTTTT
.,once,TRBV5-6,TRBJ1-5,CASSLQGNQPQHF,TGTGCCAGCAGCTTACAGGGCAATCAGCCCCAGCATTTT
.,.,TRBV19,TRBJ1-5,CASSRDGNQPQHF,TGTGCCAGTAGCAGGGACGGCAATCAGCCCCAGCATTTT
.,.,TRBV7-9,TRBJ2-7,CASSLFGPYEQYF,TGTGCCAGCAGCTTATTTGGCCCCTACGAGCAGTACTTC
.,.,TRBV5-1,TRBJ1-5,CASSFTGNSNQPQHF,TGCGCCAGCAGTTTCACAGGTAATAGCAATCAGCCCCAGCATTTT
TRBD2,.,TRBV7-3,TRBJ2-5,CASSLTGGREGKTQYF,TGTGCCAGCAGCTTAACGGGCGGGAGAGAGGGGAAGACCCAGTACTTC
.,.,TRBV19,TRBJ1-1,CASSIDLWRGPSEAFF,TGTGCCAGTAGTATAGATCTATGGCGGGGGCCGTCTGAAGCTTTCTTT
.,.,TRBV3-1/TRBV3-2,TRBJ1-3,CASSQDQELSGNTIYF,TGTGCCAGCAGCCAAGATCAGGAGCTCTCTGGAAACACCATATATTTT
.,.,TRBV7-2,TRBJ1-6,CASSLAQALNSPLHF,TGTGCCAGCAGCTTAGCACAGGCGTTAAATTCACCCCTCCACTTT
.,.,TRBV3-1/TRBV3-2,TRBJ1-6,CASSQEVGLSSYNSPLHF,TGTGCCAGCAGCCAAGAAGTGGGGCTTAGCTCCTATAATTCACCCCTCCACTTT
.,.,TRBV19,TRBJ2-7,CASSTGAEQYF,TGTGCCAGTAGTACAGGGGCCGAGCAGTACTTC
.,.,TRBV5-5,TRBJ1-4,CASSLSGVEKLFF,TGTGCCAGCAGCTTATCGGGTGTTGAAAAACTGTTTTTT